This is a list of T cell receptor beta chains from one sample in a study of cytomegalovirus exposure and HLA in healthy donors. Method: immunoSEQ multiplex PCR; TCRdb's copy keeps in-frame clones and lacks some. The data show 200,000 or so clones, about 89% seen once. The specimen was PBMCs. The source is a man under 40 in good health and CMV-seronegative. Both conserved end residues are part of each CDR3. D genes are given only for firm matches. Size tells how often a clone was seen (once, few, many) or the class of an expanded clone, and some rows leave it out.

D gene,clone size,J gene,V gene,CDR3 protein,CDR3 DNA
TRBD2,once,TRBJ2-3,TRBV28,CASSLSGLAGNTDTQYF,TGTGCCAGCAGTTTATCCGGACTAGCGGGGAACACAGATACGCAGTATTTT
NA,NA,TRBJ2-7,TRBV6-1,CASSAVGEQYF,TGTGCCAGCAGTGCCGTCGGGGAGCAGTACTTC
NA,NA,TRBJ1-1,TRBV6-5,CASSYRGLNTEAFF,TGTGCCAGCAGTTACAGGGGTCTGAACACTGAAGCTTTCTTT
TRBD2,NA,TRBJ2-2,TRBV5-4,CASTPGGGRDTGELFF,TGTGCCAGCACCCCCGGCGGGGGGCGCGACACCGGGGAGCTGTTTTTT
NA,NA,TRBJ2-5,TRBV5-4,CASSLGVEKGGTQYF,TGTGCCAGCAGCTTGGGGGTAGAGAAAGGCGGGACCCAGTACTTC
TRBD1,NA,TRBJ1-1,TRBV2,CASRVDRGNSFKAFF,TGTGCCAGCAGGGTTGACAGGGGGAACTCCTTTAAAGCTTTCTTT
NA,NA,TRBJ1-1,TRBV6-6,CASSYPPDSPGTEAFF,TGTGCCAGCAGTTACCCCCCGGACAGTCCGGGGACTGAAGCTTTCTTT
NA,NA,TRBJ1-3,TRBV14,CASSRRGSGNTIYF,TGTGCCAGCAGCCGTCGTGGGAGTGGAAACACCATATATTTT
NA,NA,TRBJ2-1,TRBV7-6,CASSMIGQPNEQFF,TGTGCCAGCAGCATGATCGGACAGCCCAATGAGCAGTTCTTC
NA,NA,TRBJ2-7,TRBV7-2,CASSEDSTSYEQYF,TGTGCCAGCAGCGAAGACAGTACCTCCTACGAGCAGTACTTC
TRBD1,NA,TRBJ1-3,TRBV11-2,CASSLATPGTDSGNTIYF,TGTGCCAGCAGCTTGGCCACTCCCGGGACAGACTCTGGAAACACCATATATTTT
NA,NA,TRBJ1-2,TRBV15,CATSSAGDYGYTF,TGTGCCACCAGCAGCGCGGGTGACTATGGCTACACCTTC
TRBD2,NA,TRBJ2-3,TRBV6-1,CASSEAGASGGITDTQYF,TGTGCCAGCAGTGAAGCGGGGGCTAGCGGGGGGATAACAGATACGCAGTATTTT
TRBD1,NA,TRBJ1-2,TRBV4-1,CASSQVGGDSANYGYTF,TGCGCCAGCAGCCAAGTGGGTGGGGACAGCGCTAACTATGGCTACACCTTC
TRBD2,NA,TRBJ2-5,TRBV4-2,CASSQERGGGETTQYF,TGTGCCAGCAGCCAAGAACGAGGCGGGGGGGAAACGACCCAGTACTTC
NA,NA,TRBJ1-1,TRBV6-5,CASSQGYTEAFF,TGTGCCAGCAGTCAGGGTTATACTGAAGCTTTCTTT
NA,NA,TRBJ1-1,TRBV5-4,CASSPRDSEAFF,TGTGCCAGCAGCCCCAGGGACTCTGAAGCTTTCTTT
NA,NA,TRBJ1-2,TRBV2,CASRAGTHGGYTF,TGTGCCAGCAGGGCAGGGACACACGGAGGCTACACCTTC
TRBD2,NA,TRBJ2-5,TRBV7-2,CASSLFPRTSGGQETQYF,TGTGCCAGCAGTCTTTTCCCAAGAACTAGCGGGGGGCAAGAGACCCAGTACTTC
TRBD1,NA,TRBJ2-7,TRBV7-2,CASSLAPTDGTGFYEQYF,TGTGCCAGCAGCTTAGCGCCGACTGACGGGACAGGGTTCTACGAGCAGTACTTC
TRBD1,once,TRBJ1-1,TRBV6-1,CASSGRDRPSNTEAFF,TGTGCCAGCAGTGGTCGGGACAGGCCTTCGAACACTGAAGCTTTCTTT
NA,NA,TRBJ2-1,TRBV18,CASSPQGGLHEQFF,TGTGCCAGCTCACCACAGGGGGGGTTGCATGAGCAGTTCTTC
NA,NA,TRBJ1-1,TRBV19,CASTLANTEAFF,TGTGCCAGTACCCTGGCGAACACTGAAGCTTTCTTT
NA,NA,TRBJ1-2,TRBV4-1,CASSQQGPYGYTF,TGCGCCAGCAGCCAGCAGGGCCCCTATGGCTACACCTTC
TRBD1,NA,TRBJ1-1,TRBV28,CASTPLVGQGGTDTEAFF,TGTGCCAGCACCCCGTTAGTGGGACAGGGGGGTACGGACACTGAAGCTTTCTTT
TRBD1,NA,TRBJ2-2,TRBV19,CASSPSGDRVGELFF,TGTGCCAGTAGTCCTTCTGGCGACAGGGTTGGGGAGCTGTTTTTT
NA,NA,TRBJ2-3,TRBV19,CASSIGDSRGDTQYF,TGTGCCAGTAGTATAGGCGACAGTAGAGGAGATACGCAGTATTTT
TRBD2,once,TRBJ2-1,TRBV5-5,CASSWGGTAGSDNEQFF,TGTGCCAGCAGCTGGGGGGGGACTGCGGGATCAGACAATGAGCAGTTCTTC
TRBD2,NA,TRBJ2-3,TRBV5-1,CASSLEIRREGAADTQYF,TGCGCCAGCAGCTTGGAGATCCGGCGGGAGGGAGCGGCAGATACGCAGTATTTT
TRBD2,NA,TRBJ2-2,TRBV2,CASSEGSGRSTGELFF,TGTGCCAGCAGTGAGGGTAGCGGGAGGAGTACCGGGGAGCTGTTTTTT
TRBD1,NA,TRBJ2-3,TRBV11-2,CASSLTGSTDTQYF,TGTGCCAGCAGCTTGACAGGGTCCACAGATACGCAGTATTTT
NA,NA,TRBJ2-1,TRBV25-1,CASTPPNYNEQFF,TGTGCCAGCACCCCACCTAACTACAATGAGCAGTTCTTC
NA,NA,TRBJ2-3,TRBV5-1,CASSSAVVTSTDTQYF,TGCGCCAGCAGCTCAGCGGTAGTAACTAGCACAGATACGCAGTATTTT
TRBD1,NA,TRBJ1-5,TRBV18,CASSPSTGSQPQHF,TGTGCCAGCTCACCTTCGACAGGGAGTCAGCCCCAGCATTTT
NA,once,TRBJ1-6,TRBV6-1,CASITYNSPLHF,TGTGCCAGCATCACTTATAATTCACCCCTCCACTTT
NA,NA,TRBJ2-3,TRBV10-3,CAIMVSSSTDTQYF,TGTGCCATCATGGTCAGTTCTAGCACAGATACGCAGTATTTT
TRBD1,NA,TRBJ2-1,TRBV4-1,CASSQDGTGGLNEQFF,TGCGCCAGCAGCCAAGACGGGACAGGGGGGTTGAATGAGCAGTTCTTC
NA,few,TRBJ1-1,TRBV7-9,CASSFPGTEAFF,TGTGCCAGCAGCTTTCCAGGAACTGAAGCTTTCTTT
NA,NA,TRBJ2-7,TRBV28,CASSPGTSTYEQYF,TGTGCCAGCAGTCCCGGGACATCGACCTACGAGCAGTACTTC
NA,NA,TRBJ2-3,TRBV6-6,CASSYPPGGGENTQYF,TGTGCCAGCAGTTACCCCCCGGGCGGGGGCGAAAATACGCAGTATTTT
NA,few,TRBJ1-3,TRBV29-1,CSVEGGGGSQGNTIYF,TGCAGCGTTGAAGGGGGAGGGGGGAGCCAGGGAAACACCATATATTTT
NA,NA,TRBJ2-7,TRBV6-1,CASSEYNEQYF,TGTGCCAGCAGTGAATACAACGAGCAGTACTTC